A single T cell receptor beta chain is shown here with its context. Looked up from germline, CDR1 is MNHNS and CDR2 is SASEGT. The ends lost 9 bases at V and 4 bases at J; junction bases unmatched: 6. This CDR3 is 14 amino acids long. This record belongs to a study of T cell changes during pregnancy in multiple sclerosis. Some clones are missing from TCRdb's copy, which holds only in-frame ones; the method was immunoSEQ multiplex PCR. The table includes some 80,000 clones, about 94% detected once. V is TRBV6-1 and J is TRBJ2-6; 7 bases are a match to TRBD1. The receptor was isolated from a female donor with multiple sclerosis, enrolled in a pregnancy study. Specimen: CD4+ T cells from peripheral blood mononuclear cells, collected after pregnancy. The CDR3 protein is CASFRGSGANVLTF. The CDR3 DNA reads as TGTGCCAGTTTCAGGGGGTCCGGGGCCAACGTCCTGACTTTC.